A selection of T cell receptor beta chains follows, all from one sample in a study of control samples from healthy donors and cancer patients. Produced via immunoSEQ multiplex PCR; TCRdb's table is partial and in-frame only. The table shows 170,000 or so clones, with around nine tenths occurring only once. Input material: blood. Every receptor here comes from a young man in good health. CDR3s include the opening cysteine and the closing phenylalanine or tryptophan. A D gene is named only where the DNA matches it firmly. Some rows have no size entry. The others give once, few or many, or a class for an expanded clone.

TRBJ1-2 | NA | 16 | NA | TRBV5-1 | TGCGCCAGCAGCTTGAGTGGATTGACCGAAAACTATGGCTACACCTTC | CASSLSGLTENYGYTF
TRBJ1-5 | NA | 16 | NA | TRBV30 | TGTGCCTGGAGAGCAGGGGAACAGGGCGGTTACCAGCCCCAGCATTTT | CAWRAGEQGGYQPQHF
TRBJ2-7 | NA | 13 | NA | TRBV10-1 | TGCGCCAGCAGTGAGTCGGGGTCCTACGAGCAGTACTTC | CASSESGSYEQYF
TRBJ2-1 | TRBD2 | 14 | NA | TRBV19 | TGTGCCAGTACCCCCGGGACTAGCTTCAATGAGCAGTTCTTC | CASTPGTSFNEQFF
TRBJ2-7 | NA | 13 | NA | TRBV18 | TGTGCCAGCTCACCAAAGACGAATTACGAGCAGTACTTC | CASSPKTNYEQYF
TRBJ1-5 | NA | 15 | NA | TRBV6-5 | TGTGCCAGCGGAGGCAGTCCTTATAGCAATCAGCCCCAGCATTTT | CASGGSPYSNQPQHF
TRBJ2-7 | TRBD2 | 14 | NA | TRBV29-1 | TGCAGCGTTCTCGGACTAGCGGGTCATTACGAGCAGTACTTC | CSVLGLAGHYEQYF
TRBJ1-5 | NA | 13 | NA | TRBV19 | TGTGCCAGTAGTATATCGTCAGTTCAGCCCCAGCATTTT | CASSISSVQPQHF
TRBJ2-3 | NA | 16 | NA | TRBV6-1 | TGTGCCAGCAGTGAAGCCGGCGGGGCTAGCACAGATACGCAGTATTTT | CASSEAGGASTDTQYF
TRBJ2-7 | TRBD1 | 16 | NA | TRBV7-9 | TGTGCCAGCAGCTTAGTAGGACAGGGGGCCCCCTACGAGCAGTACTTC | CASSLVGQGAPYEQYF
TRBJ2-7 | NA | 12 | NA | TRBV9 | TGTGCCAGCAGCGTTGGGAGTGCCGAGCAGTACTTC | CASSVGSAEQYF
TRBJ1-6 | NA | 16 | NA | TRBV7-2 | TGTGCCAGCAGCTTAGCGGCAGGGCTATATAATTCACCCCTCCACTTT | CASSLAAGLYNSPLHF
TRBJ1-1 | NA | 13 | NA | TRBV7-2 | TGTGCCAGCAGCCTACGAATGAACACTGAAGCTTTCTTT | CASSLRMNTEAFF
TRBJ1-1 | TRBD1 | 16 | NA | TRBV9 | TGTGCCAGCAGCGTAGAAGGGACAGGTCTCAAGGCTGAAGCTTTCTTT | CASSVEGTGLKAEAFF
TRBJ2-7 | NA | 14 | NA | TRBV4-2 | TGTGCCAGCAGCCTAGACTCCGGAACCTACGAGCAGTACTTC | CASSLDSGTYEQYF
TRBJ1-2 | NA | 14 | NA | TRBV3-1/TRBV3-2 | TGTGCCAGCAGCCAAGATCTTACTAGGCCAGCCTACACCTTC | CASSQDLTRPAYTF
TRBJ2-7 | TRBD2 | 13 | NA | TRBV5-1 | TGCGCCAGCAGCTGGACTAGCGGCTACGAGCAGTACTTC | CASSWTSGYEQYF
TRBJ2-7 | TRBD2 | 14 | NA | TRBV6-5 | TGTGCCAGCAGTTACGAGCGGGACTACTACGAGCAGTACTTC | CASSYERDYYEQYF
TRBJ1-5 | TRBD1 | 14 | NA | TRBV28 | TGTGCCAGCAGTCGGGACAGGGGCAATCAGCCCCAGCATTTT | CASSRDRGNQPQHF
TRBJ2-5 | NA | 13 | NA | TRBV10-1 | TGCGCCAGCAGAAGAAACCCCAGGGAGACCCAGTACTTC | CASRRNPRETQYF
TRBJ2-2 | TRBD2 | 15 | NA | TRBV6-6 | TGTGCCAGCACCGGGCTAGCGGGGTCCCCCGGGGAGCTGTTTTTT | CASTGLAGSPGELFF
TRBJ2-3 | TRBD2 | 15 | NA | TRBV28 | TGTGCCAGCAGTAAGTTAGCGGGACGCACAGATACGCAGTATTTT | CASSKLAGRTDTQYF
TRBJ1-4 | TRBD1 | 14 | NA | TRBV5-1 | TGCGCCAGCAGTCCAGGGGGCTTAGGGGAAAAACTGTTTTTT | CASSPGGLGEKLFF
TRBJ2-2 | NA | 15 | NA | TRBV4-1 | TGCGCCAGCAGCCAGCTCCTGTCTGCCCCCGGGGAGCTGTTTTTT | CASSQLLSAPGELFF
TRBJ1-1 | TRBD1 | 13 | NA | TRBV24-1 | TGTGCCTCCAGGGGGGCTCTTCACACTGAAGCTTTCTTT | CASRGALHTEAFF
TRBJ1-5 | NA | 15 | NA | TRBV7-8 | TGTGCCAGCAGCTTAGCGAAGGGGAGCAATCAGCCCCAGCATTTT | CASSLAKGSNQPQHF
TRBJ2-1 | TRBD1 | 16 | once | TRBV27 | TGTGCCAGCAGTCCCTGGGGGACAGGGGCATACAATGAGCAGTTCTTC | CASSPWGTGAYNEQFF
TRBJ2-1 | TRBD1 | 14 | NA | TRBV5-1 | TGCGCCAGCAGCTATGGACAGGGCTGGAATGAGCAGTTCTTC | CASSYGQGWNEQFF
TRBJ1-2 | NA | 16 | NA | TRBV6-2/TRBV6-3 | TGTGCCAGCAGTTACGTGAACGCTCTGGGGACCTTTGGCTACACCTTC | CASSYVNALGTFGYTF
TRBJ1-2 | NA | 14 | NA | TRBV27 | TGTGCCAGCAGTTTAATGGGGGGTGTGGGTGGCTACACCTTC | CASSLMGGVGGYTF
TRBJ2-3 | NA | 14 | NA | TRBV6-5 | TGTGCCAGCAGTCCCGGGGGTTACACAGATACGCAGTATTTT | CASSPGGYTDTQYF
TRBJ2-5 | TRBD2 | 17 | NA | TRBV4-3 | TGCGCCAGCAGCCAAGGGGGGGGACTAGCGGGGCAAGAGACCCAGTACTTC | CASSQGGGLAGQETQYF
TRBJ1-2 | NA | 13 | NA | TRBV6-5 | TGTGCCAGCACGTGGGAAGCTAACTATGGCTACACCTTC | CASTWEANYGYTF
TRBJ2-5 | TRBD2 | 14 | NA | TRBV30 | TGTGCCTGGAGCCATGTTAGCGGGAGCGGGACCCAGTACTTC | CAWSHVSGSGTQYF
TRBJ2-3 | TRBD2 | 12 | NA | TRBV6-5 | TGTGCCAGTCGTTCGGGGGGAGATACGCAGTATTTT | CASRSGGDTQYF
TRBJ1-6 | NA | 16 | once | TRBV5-4 | TGTGCCAGCAGCGGTGGGACATCCGGGCATAATTCACCCCTCCACTTT | CASSGGTSGHNSPLHF